The 14 T cell receptor beta chains below come from one sample, sequenced in a study of CD8+CD57+ T cells in acquired aplastic anemia. Genomic DNA constituted the template upon which TCR beta VDJ and CDR3 profiling was performed. TCRdb re-derived calls from the reads in MiXCR, one entry per CDR3 protein. The table shows 150,000 or so distinct CDR3 sequences, with 40% to 55% occurring only once. Selection for sequencing was limited to patients who had shown CD8+CD57+ cell expansion by flow cytometry. Sequences were obtained from sorted CD4+, CD8+, or CD8+CD57+ T cells (not recorded which) from PBMCs. Receptors originate from a human donor with aplastic anemia.

This clonotype turned up a few times. The chain joins TRBV19 to TRBJ1-2; 7 positions agree with TRBD1. This CDR3 spans 13 amino acids. After removal of 6 bases from V and 5 bases from J, the junction contained 6 bases not matched to a gene. CDR1 is LNHDA and CDR2 is SQIVND in the germline V gene (reference sequence). The CDR3 DNA reads as TGTGCCAGTAGCACGGGACAGATATATGGCTACACCTTC. Its translation is CASSTGQIYGYTF.

Remarks on this clonotype: One end of the junction is discordant with germline, which a read error may explain. V usage is TRBV28 and J usage is TRBJ1-2; D is ambiguous. Per the germline V gene, CDR1 is MDHEN and CDR2 is SYDVKM. This CDR3 is 14 amino acids long. The CDR3 bases are TGTACCAGCAGTCCGGCGACGGAAAACTATGGCTACACCTTC. This codes for CTSSPATENYGYTF.

This chain connects TRBV6-1 to TRBJ2-1, with TRBD1 matching 8 bases. CDR3 length: 17 amino acids. Looked up from germline, CDR1 is MNHNS and CDR2 is SASEGT. V lost 1 base to trimming and J lost 2 bases; unmatched junction nucleotides: 7. CDR3 amino acids: CASSEVGQVPPYNEQFF. The CDR3 nucleotides are TGTGCCAGCAGTGAAGTGGGACAGGTCCCGCCCTACAATGAGCAGTTCTTC.

This clonotype was observed at least ten times. This sequence joins TRBV5-1 and TRBJ2-1, with TRBD1 identical over 10 bases. There are 14 residues in the CDR3. The V and J ends lost 7 bases and 2 bases, in that order; junction bases with no gene match: 3. Germline loops: CDR1 SGHRS, CDR2 YFSETQ. CDR3 coding DNA: TGCGCCAGCTCGGGACAGGGGACCTACAATGAGCAGTTCTTC. Its protein is CASSGQGTYNEQFF.

This clonotype was detected many times. The chain links TRBV10-3 to TRBJ2-1; 7 positions agree with TRBD2. Germline CDR1 ENHRY, CDR2 SYGVKD. The CDR3 contains 15 residues. The V segment lost 4 bases and the J segment 2 bases; nucleotides outside the gene matches: 5. DNA of the CDR3: TGTGCCATCAGTGCCCCTAGCGGAACCTACAATGAGCAGTTCTTC. Its protein product is CAISAPSGTYNEQFF.

In this sample, this clonotype turned up a few times. Likely a read error: the CDR3 ends without its conserved phenylalanine or tryptophan. The chain joins TRBV30 to TRBJ1-1; D is possibly TRBD1 (5 bases). V was cut by 1 base and J by 2 bases, with 14 bases left in between. The length of the CDR3 is 15 residues. CDR1 is GTSNPN and CDR2 is SVGIG in the germline V gene (reference sequence). The CDR3 loop reads CAWSGGRDPNTEAFS. CDR3 nucleotide sequence: TGTGCCTGGAGTGGCGGCAGGGACCCCAACACTGAAGCTTTCTCT.

Ten or more counts support this clonotype. The rearrangement links TRBV2 to TRBJ1-2; no firm D call. This CDR3 region has 13 residues. V lost 5 bases to trimming and J lost 2 bases, with 9 bases between them. Germline lookup yields CDR1 SNHLY and CDR2 FYNNEI. CDR3 protein: CASSLDRNYGYTF. The DNA for the CDR3 is TGTGCCAGCAGTCTGGATAGGAACTATGGCTACACCTTC.

As DNA, the CDR3 is TGTGCCAGCAGCTTAACAATAGTAGTCGGTGGCTTCTTC. This encodes CASSLTIVVGGFF. V usage is TRBV7-2 and J usage is TRBJ2-1; D not certain. Germline CDR1 SGHTA, CDR2 FQGNSA. CDR3 length: 13 amino acids. Trimming took 2 bases from V and 16 from J, leaving 18 bases between them.

This clonotype was seen at least ten times. Written as DNA, the CDR3 is TGCAGTGCGCACCGGGACGTAGATCGCATTCAGTACTTC. As protein: CSAHRDVDRIQYF. The V call is TRBV20-1, the J call TRBJ2-4; D tentatively reads TRBD1 or TRBD2 (5 bases each). With 6 bases removed from V and 9 bases from J, the gap between germline ends came to 18 bases. This CDR3 has 13 residues. Germline values: CDR1 DFQATT, CDR2 SNEGSKA (reference sequence).

This clonotype appeared many times. The CDR3 protein is CASSFSPGQGGEQYF. The CDR3 nucleotides are TGTGCCAGCAGCTTCTCTCCGGGACAGGGAGGCGAGCAGTACTTC. The V gene is TRBV7-3, the J gene TRBJ2-7; 9 nucleotides match TRBD1. After removal of 3 bases from V and 6 bases from J, the junction contained 9 bases not matched to a gene. The CDR3 totals 15 residues. The germline V gene has CDR1 SGHTA and CDR2 FQGTGA.

The chain couples TRBV29-1 to TRBJ2-7, with 14 bases aligning to TRBD2. This CDR3 is built from 16 residues. CDR1 and CDR2 (germline): SQVTM, ANQGSEA. J lost 10 bases, V lost 2 bases, and 13 bases had no gene match. The CDR3 sequence: CSVETRRTSGRNNQYF. The CDR3 coding sequence is TGCAGCGTTGAAACTCGGAGGACTAGCGGGAGGAACAACCAGTACTTC.

The genes are TRBV27 and TRBJ2-7; D is undetermined. CDR1 MNHEY and CDR2 SMNVEV come from the germline V gene (reference sequence). The CDR3 is 13 amino acids. V dropped 6 bases and J dropped 3 bases, with 12 bases sitting between them. The CDR3 protein is CASRRKAGYEQYF. The CDR3 DNA follows: TGTGCCAGCAGGAGGAAAGCAGGCTACGAGCAGTACTTC.

This clonotype was recorded many times. The rearrangement links TRBV6-1 to TRBJ1-5; tentative D call: TRBD1 (6 bases). V was clipped by 6 bases and J by 6 bases, with 15 bases between them. The CDR3 contains 14 residues. Germline V gene sequence: CDR1 MNHNS, CDR2 SASEGT. DNA of the CDR3: TGTGCCAGCAGCGGGGACACGAGAGGTCAGCCCCAGCATTTT. Protein sequence: CASSGDTRGQPQHF.

There are many counts of this clonotype. The rearrangement joins TRBV20-1 to TRBJ2-7, with 9 bases that match TRBD1. This CDR3 is 12 amino acids long. The V gene end was trimmed by 4 bases and the J gene end by 4 bases; junction bases not matched to a gene: 2. In germline, CDR1 is DFQATT, CDR2 SNEGSKA (reference sequence). The CDR3 reads CSATDRGYEQYF. Here the CDR3 DNA reads TGCAGTGCTACTGACAGGGGGTACGAGCAGTACTTC.